Only a few counts were recorded for the clone carrying this T cell receptor beta chain. Distinct nucleotide sequences in the sample also encode this CDR3. Some clones are missing from TCRdb's copy, which holds only in-frame ones; the method was immunoSEQ multiplex PCR. Of fewer than 70,000 clones detected, 71% appear once; the ten largest clones hold around two fifths. The V segment lost 3 bases and the J segment 5 bases; nucleotides outside the gene matches: 5. Per the germline V gene, CDR1 is MNHEY and CDR2 is SMNVEV (reference sequence). The CDR3 contains 14 residues. The sample belongs to a study of cytotoxic CD8 clonotypes in ibrutinib-treated CLL. Study-wide context: Researchers reported more than nine relapsed/refractory and roughly 14 treatment-naive patients, roughly 17 of them IGHV unmutated. When averaged across all of the samples, the counts came to 255,043 productive templates and 85,000 to 95,000 productive rearrangements. Responses comprised approximately 24 partial and 2 complete; at median around 67 months, roughly 14 remained remitted and around 12 progressed.

Specimen: PBMCs, collected after 12 months of ibrutinib treatment. The rearrangement joins TRBV27 to TRBJ1-2; 8 bases are shared with TRBD1. The clonotype was recovered from a human donor with chronic lymphocytic leukemia. CDR3 sequence reads: CASSFGQGIYGYTF. In nucleotides, the CDR3 is TGTGCCAGCAGTTTTGGACAGGGTATATATGGCTACACCTTC.